This is a list of T cell receptor beta chains from one sample in a study of T cell changes during pregnancy in multiple sclerosis. Assay used: immunoSEQ multiplex PCR; TCRdb lists only in-frame clones, some missing. Of 30,000 to 40,000 clones listed, 91% are singletons. The starting material was CD4+ T cells from peripheral blood mononuclear cells, obtained in the third trimester of pregnancy. These receptors all stem from a female donor in good health, enrolled as a control in a pregnancy study. The conserved cysteine and the conserved F or W are not part of the CDR3 here. The order of the fields is CDR3 protein, J gene, V gene.

ASSDPGTGANTGELF	TRBJ2-2	TRBV2
ASRSFYEQY	TRBJ2-7	TRBV28
ASSVSGREYEQY	TRBJ2-7	TRBV9
ASSLAGLGETQY	TRBJ2-5	TRBV5-1
ASSSLRQGFQETQY	TRBJ2-5	TRBV5-1
ASSYGRGLHYGYT	TRBJ1-2	TRBV28
ASSQKRQGHTEAF	TRBJ1-1	TRBV4-1
ASSPQRGIGYEQY	TRBJ2-7	TRBV11-2
ASSQAPLNNYGYT	TRBJ1-2	TRBV4-1
ATTGTGKQNT	TRBJ1-2	TRBV10-3
SVRDTFNQPQH	TRBJ1-5	TRBV29-1
ASSLLPPGLAGARAKNIQY	TRBJ2-4	TRBV7-8
ASSLEGLGNNEQF	TRBJ2-1	TRBV11-2
ASEDVGSPQH	TRBJ1-5	TRBV6-1
ASSSPVRDLYEQY	TRBJ2-7	TRBV6-5
ATRTFGANVLT	TRBJ2-6	TRBV6-5
ASSLSRSLGLAGFTDTQY	TRBJ2-3	TRBV28
ASRRSLQEGNTEAF	TRBJ1-1	TRBV10-1
ASSDYWGQLQETQY	TRBJ2-5	TRBV6-1
ASSDFPVGANQPQH	TRBJ1-5	TRBV27
ASSSSRDRAYEQY	TRBJ2-7	TRBV6-5
ASYLRGGYT	TRBJ1-2	TRBV19
ASSIQGAEGNTIY	TRBJ1-3	TRBV5-1
ASIQAEGYSNQPQH	TRBJ1-5	TRBV28
ASSQDSGDPQSTDTQY	TRBJ2-3	TRBV14
ASSAGIYEQY	TRBJ2-7	TRBV6-6
ASSWGRGAYEQY	TRBJ2-7	TRBV7-9
ASSPLTRGLDNSPLH	TRBJ1-6	TRBV18
ASSLIGSSYEQY	TRBJ2-7	TRBV5-1
ASSSRTATNEKLF	TRBJ1-4	TRBV18
ASSLVGARSGNTIY	TRBJ1-3	TRBV5-8
ATSSSGSVETQY	TRBJ2-5	TRBV15
ASGGTGTGQETQY	TRBJ2-5	TRBV23-1
ASSQETQGGGTYNSPLH	TRBJ1-6	TRBV4-1
ASSLFLGTGGKGYEQY	TRBJ2-7	TRBV28
ASRDNRGYGYT	TRBJ1-2	TRBV10-2
ASSSGPDLTDYEQY	TRBJ2-7	TRBV5-4
ASSLTGTGNTIY	TRBJ1-3	TRBV11-1
AGVKQGHGELF	TRBJ2-2	TRBV28
ASSDLAGADTQY	TRBJ2-3	TRBV6-1
ASSQEVGRIYEQY	TRBJ2-7	TRBV4-1
ASRTQKNTEAF	TRBJ1-1	TRBV6-5
ASSPLRGNQETQY	TRBJ2-5	TRBV5-1
ASSSGDRYT	TRBJ1-2	TRBV28
ASSPLQIAAQETQY	TRBJ2-5	TRBV4-1
ASRGGTSGRGGETQY	TRBJ2-5	TRBV4-1
ASSLGAGKEQY	TRBJ2-7	TRBV7-9
ASSQQTGTGGEQY	TRBJ2-7	TRBV4-3
ASSLGVLGDRHATNEKLF	TRBJ1-4	TRBV21-1
ASSIFYEQY	TRBJ2-7	TRBV25-1
ASSLQGTTLGEQY	TRBJ2-7	TRBV11-2
ASRGAGPSSPLH	TRBJ1-6	TRBV19